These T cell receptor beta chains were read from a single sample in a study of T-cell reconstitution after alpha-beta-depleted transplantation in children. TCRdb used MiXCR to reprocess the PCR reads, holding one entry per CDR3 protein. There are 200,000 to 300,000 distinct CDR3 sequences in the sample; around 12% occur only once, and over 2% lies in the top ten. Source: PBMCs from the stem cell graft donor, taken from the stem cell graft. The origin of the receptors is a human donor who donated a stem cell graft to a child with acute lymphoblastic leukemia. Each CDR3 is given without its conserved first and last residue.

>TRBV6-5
ASSYAGESYEQY
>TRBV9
ASSPVRYSSYNEQF
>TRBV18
ASPYTGQGDYGYT
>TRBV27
ASSFNRERNEQF
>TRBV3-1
ATSQQPVGGYENEQF
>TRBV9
ASSVTGATNEKLF
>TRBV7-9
ASSLHSNTGELF
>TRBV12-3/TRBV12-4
ASSRKLATNEKLF
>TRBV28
ASSLATGTGVRSYEQY
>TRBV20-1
SASPGTLNEQF